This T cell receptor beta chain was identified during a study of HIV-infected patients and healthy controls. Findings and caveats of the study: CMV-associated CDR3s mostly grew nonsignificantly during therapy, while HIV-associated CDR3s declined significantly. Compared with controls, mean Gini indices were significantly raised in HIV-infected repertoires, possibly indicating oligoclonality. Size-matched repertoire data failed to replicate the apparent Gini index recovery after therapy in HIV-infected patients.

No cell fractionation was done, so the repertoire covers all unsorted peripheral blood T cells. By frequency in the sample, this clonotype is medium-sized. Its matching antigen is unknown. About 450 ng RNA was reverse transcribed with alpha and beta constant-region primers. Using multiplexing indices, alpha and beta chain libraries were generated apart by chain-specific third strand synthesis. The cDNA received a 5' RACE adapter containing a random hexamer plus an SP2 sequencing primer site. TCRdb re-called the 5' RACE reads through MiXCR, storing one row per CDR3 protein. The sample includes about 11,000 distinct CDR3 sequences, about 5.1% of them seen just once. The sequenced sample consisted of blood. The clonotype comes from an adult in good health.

Here the CDR3 reads CASSYRVGTEAFF. DNA for the CDR3: TGTGCCAGCAGCTACAGGGTGGGCACTGAAGCTTTCTTT. J is TRBJ1-1 and V is TRBV7-8; TRBD1 might be the D (6 bases). The germline V gene encodes CDR1 SGHVS and CDR2 FQNEAQ. The CDR3 totals 13 residues. With 4 bases removed from V and 4 bases from J, the gap between germline ends came to 10 bases.